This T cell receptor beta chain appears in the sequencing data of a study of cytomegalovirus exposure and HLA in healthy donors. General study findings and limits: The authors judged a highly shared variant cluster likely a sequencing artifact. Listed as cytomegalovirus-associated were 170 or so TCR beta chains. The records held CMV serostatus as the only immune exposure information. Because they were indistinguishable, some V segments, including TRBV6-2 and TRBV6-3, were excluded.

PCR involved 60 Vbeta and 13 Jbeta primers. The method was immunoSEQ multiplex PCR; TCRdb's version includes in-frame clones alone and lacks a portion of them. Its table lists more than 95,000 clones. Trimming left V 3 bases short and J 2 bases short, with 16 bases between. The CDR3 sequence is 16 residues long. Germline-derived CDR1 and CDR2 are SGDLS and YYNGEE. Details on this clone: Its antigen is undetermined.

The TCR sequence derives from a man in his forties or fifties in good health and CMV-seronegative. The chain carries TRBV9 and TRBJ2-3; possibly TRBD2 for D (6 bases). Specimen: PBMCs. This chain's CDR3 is CASSADPGGNTDTQYF. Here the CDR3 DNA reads TGTGCCAGCAGCGCGGACCCCGGGGGAAACACAGATACGCAGTATTTT.